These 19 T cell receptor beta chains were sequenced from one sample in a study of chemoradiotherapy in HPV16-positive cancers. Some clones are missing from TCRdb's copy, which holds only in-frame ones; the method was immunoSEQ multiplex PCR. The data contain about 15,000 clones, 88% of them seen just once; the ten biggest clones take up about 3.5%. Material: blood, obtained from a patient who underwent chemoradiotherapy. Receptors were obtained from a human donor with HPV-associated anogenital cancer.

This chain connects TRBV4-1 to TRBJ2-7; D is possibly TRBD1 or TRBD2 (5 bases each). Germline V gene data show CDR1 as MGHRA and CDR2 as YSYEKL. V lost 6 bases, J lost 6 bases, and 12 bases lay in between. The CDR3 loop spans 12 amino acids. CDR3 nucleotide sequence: TGCGCCAGCAGGGGGAGAAGGGGCGAGCAGTACTTC. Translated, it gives CASRGRRGEQYF.

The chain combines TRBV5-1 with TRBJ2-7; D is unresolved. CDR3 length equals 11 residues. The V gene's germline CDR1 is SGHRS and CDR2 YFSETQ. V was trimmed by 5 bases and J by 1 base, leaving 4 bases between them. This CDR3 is CASRESYEQYF. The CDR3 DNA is TGCGCCAGCAGGGAATCCTACGAGCAGTACTTC.

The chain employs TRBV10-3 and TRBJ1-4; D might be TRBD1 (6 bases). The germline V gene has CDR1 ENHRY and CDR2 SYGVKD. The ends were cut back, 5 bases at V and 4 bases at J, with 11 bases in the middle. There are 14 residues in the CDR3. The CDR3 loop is CAISPGQYNEKLFF. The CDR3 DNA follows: TGTGCCATCAGTCCCGGACAGTATAATGAAAAACTGTTTTTT.

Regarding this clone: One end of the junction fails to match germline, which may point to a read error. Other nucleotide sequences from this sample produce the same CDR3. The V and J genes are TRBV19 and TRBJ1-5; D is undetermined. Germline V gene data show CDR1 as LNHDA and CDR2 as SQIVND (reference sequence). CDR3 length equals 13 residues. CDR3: CASSTTKNQPQHF. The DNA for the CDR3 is TGCGCCAGTAGTACCACAAAGAATCAGCCCCAGCATTTT.

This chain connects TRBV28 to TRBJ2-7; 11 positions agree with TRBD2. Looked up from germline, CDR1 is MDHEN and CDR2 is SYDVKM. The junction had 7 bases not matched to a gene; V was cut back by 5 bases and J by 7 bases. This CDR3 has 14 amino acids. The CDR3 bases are TGTGCCAGCAGTCCGACTAGCGGGATATGGGAGCAGTACTTC. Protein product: CASSPTSGIWEQYF.

The CDR3 bases are TGTGCCAGCAGCGTCCGTAGCGCTTTGAGCACAGATACGCAGTATTTT. Residues: CASSVRSALSTDTQYF. The J gene is TRBJ2-3, the V gene TRBV9, with a possible D match to TRBD2 (5 bases). From germline, CDR1 is SGDLS and CDR2 YYNGEE. This CDR3 region has 16 residues. V lost 2 bases and J lost 0, with 13 bases in between.

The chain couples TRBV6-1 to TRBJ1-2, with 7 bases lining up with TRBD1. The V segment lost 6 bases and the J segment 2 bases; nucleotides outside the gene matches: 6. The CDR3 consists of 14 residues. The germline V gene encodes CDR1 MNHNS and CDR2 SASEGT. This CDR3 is CASSGTESNYGYTF. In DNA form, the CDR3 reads TGTGCCAGCAGCGGGACAGAGTCAAACTATGGCTACACCTTC.

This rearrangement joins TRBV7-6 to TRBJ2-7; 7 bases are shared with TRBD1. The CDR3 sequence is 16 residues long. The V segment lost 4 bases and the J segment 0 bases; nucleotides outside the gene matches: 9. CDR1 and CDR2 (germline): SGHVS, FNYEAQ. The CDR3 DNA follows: TGTGCCAGCAGCTCCCACAGGGGCCTCACCTCCTACGAGCAGTACTTC. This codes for CASSSHRGLTSYEQYF.

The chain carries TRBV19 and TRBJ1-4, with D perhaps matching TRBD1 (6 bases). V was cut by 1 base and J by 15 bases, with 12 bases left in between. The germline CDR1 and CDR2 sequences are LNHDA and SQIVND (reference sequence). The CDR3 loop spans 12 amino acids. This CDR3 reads CASSIGQVGLFF. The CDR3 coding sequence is TGTGCCAGTAGTATAGGACAGGTTGGATTGTTTTTT.

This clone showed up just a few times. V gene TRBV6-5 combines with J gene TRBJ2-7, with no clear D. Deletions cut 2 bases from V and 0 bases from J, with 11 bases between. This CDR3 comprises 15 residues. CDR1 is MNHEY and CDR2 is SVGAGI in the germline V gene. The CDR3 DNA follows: TGTGCCAGCAGTTACCACAGCTCCTCCTCCTACGAGCAGTACTTC. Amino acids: CASSYHSSSSYEQYF.

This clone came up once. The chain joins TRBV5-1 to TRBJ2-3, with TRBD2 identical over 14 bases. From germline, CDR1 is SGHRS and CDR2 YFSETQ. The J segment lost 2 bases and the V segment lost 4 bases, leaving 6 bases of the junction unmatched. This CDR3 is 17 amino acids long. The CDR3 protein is CASSPGTSGGHTDTQYF. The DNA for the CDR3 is TGCGCCAGCAGCCCTGGGACTAGCGGGGGCCACACAGATACGCAGTATTTT.

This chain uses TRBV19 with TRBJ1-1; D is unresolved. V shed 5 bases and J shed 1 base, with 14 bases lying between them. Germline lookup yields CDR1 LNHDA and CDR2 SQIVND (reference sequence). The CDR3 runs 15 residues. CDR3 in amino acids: CASSPRTVGNTEAFF. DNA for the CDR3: TGTGCCAGTAGTCCCCGGACGGTGGGGAACACTGAAGCTTTCTTT.

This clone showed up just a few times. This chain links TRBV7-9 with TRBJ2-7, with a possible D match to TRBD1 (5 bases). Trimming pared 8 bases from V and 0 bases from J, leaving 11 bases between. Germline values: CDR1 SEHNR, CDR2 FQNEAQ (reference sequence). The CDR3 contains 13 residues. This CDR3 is CASRDSLSYEQYF. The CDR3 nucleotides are TGTGCCAGCCGAGACAGTCTCTCCTACGAGCAGTACTTC.

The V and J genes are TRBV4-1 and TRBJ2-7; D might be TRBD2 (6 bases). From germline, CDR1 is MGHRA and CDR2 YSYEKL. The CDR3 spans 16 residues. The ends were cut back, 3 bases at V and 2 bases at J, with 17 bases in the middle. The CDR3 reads CASSHAPGLGPYEQYF. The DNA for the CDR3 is TGCGCCAGCAGCCACGCCCCGGGACTCGGTCCCTACGAGCAGTACTTC.

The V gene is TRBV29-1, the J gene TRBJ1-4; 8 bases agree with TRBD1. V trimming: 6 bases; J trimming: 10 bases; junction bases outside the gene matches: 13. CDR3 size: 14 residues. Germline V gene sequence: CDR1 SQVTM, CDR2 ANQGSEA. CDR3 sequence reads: CSVSPTGETGKLFF. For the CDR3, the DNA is TGCAGCGTGTCTCCGACAGGGGAAACCGGAAAACTGTTTTTT.

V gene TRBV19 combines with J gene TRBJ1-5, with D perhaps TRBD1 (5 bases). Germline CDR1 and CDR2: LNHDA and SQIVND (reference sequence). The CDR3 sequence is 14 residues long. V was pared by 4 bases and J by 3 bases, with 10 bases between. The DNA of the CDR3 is TGTGCCAGTAGTAGCGGACACCACAATCAGCCCCAGCATTTT. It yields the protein CASSSGHHNQPQHF.

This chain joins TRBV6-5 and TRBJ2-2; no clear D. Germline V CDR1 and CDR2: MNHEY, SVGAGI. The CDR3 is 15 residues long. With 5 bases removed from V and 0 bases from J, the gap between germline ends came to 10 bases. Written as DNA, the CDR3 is TGTGCCAGCAGTGTAGGCCCCCCGAACACCGGGGAGCTGTTTTTT. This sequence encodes CASSVGPPNTGELFF.

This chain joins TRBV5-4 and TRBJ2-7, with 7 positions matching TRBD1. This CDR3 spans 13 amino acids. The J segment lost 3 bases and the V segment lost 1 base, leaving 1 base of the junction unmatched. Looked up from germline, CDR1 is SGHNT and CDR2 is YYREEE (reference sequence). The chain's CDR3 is CASSLRQGYEQYF. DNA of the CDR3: TGTGCCAGCAGCTTGCGACAGGGCTACGAGCAGTACTTC.

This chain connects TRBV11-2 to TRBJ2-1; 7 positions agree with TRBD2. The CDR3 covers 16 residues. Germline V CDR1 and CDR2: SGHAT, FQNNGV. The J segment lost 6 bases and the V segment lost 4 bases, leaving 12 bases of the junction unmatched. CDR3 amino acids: CASSSLSLAGFNEQFF. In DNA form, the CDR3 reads TGTGCCAGCAGCTCCCTTTCTTTAGCGGGCTTCAATGAGCAGTTCTTC.